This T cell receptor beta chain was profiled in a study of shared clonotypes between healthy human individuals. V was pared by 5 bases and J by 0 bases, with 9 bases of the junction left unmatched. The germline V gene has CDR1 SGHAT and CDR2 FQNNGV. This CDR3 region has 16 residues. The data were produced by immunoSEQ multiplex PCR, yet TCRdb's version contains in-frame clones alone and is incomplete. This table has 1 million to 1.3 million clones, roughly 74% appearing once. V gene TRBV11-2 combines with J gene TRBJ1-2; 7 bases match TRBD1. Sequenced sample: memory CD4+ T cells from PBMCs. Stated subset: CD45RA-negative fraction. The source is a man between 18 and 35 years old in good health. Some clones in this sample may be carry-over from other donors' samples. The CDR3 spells CASSTITGTANYGYTF. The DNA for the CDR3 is TGTGCCAGCAGCACCATCACCGGGACAGCTAACTATGGCTACACCTTC.